This T cell receptor beta chain was retrieved from a study of T cell responses to AZD1222 COVID-19 vaccine (dated by TCRdb to the early 2020s). In the study overall: AZD1222 recipients given second doses at about 4 weeks or at about 12 weeks were pooled, since spike-specific TCR depth and breadth were not found to differ between the two schedules. TCR sequencing was performed for about 250 trial participants, of whom about 200 were given two doses of AZD1222 and some 25 were given two doses of MenACWY control vaccine. Trial participants were enrolled into age subgroups of 18-55, 56-69 and 70-plus years, which contained approximately 150, 28 and 58 TCR-sequenced participants, respectively.

The CDR3 regions of human TCRbeta chains were analyzed by immunosequencing. The authors' analysis ran thus. TCRs in the repertoires were compared against a reference library of SARS-CoV-2-specific TCRs that had been generated with the MIRA antigen-specificity platform. Breadth was defined as the fraction of unique TCRs that were SARS-CoV-2-associated, and depth was defined as the fraction of total T cells that were SARS-CoV-2-associated. Each spike-specific TCR was assigned to its reactive spike region and to a CD4 or CD8 class using the MIRA data. Log10-transformed breadth and depth values were compared by one-way ANOVA with Sidak's multiple comparisons tests. As stored in TCRdb, this immuneACCESS dataset retains in-frame rearrangements with V and J assigned. A fraction of the clones does not appear; measured against another copy, unresolved V genes explain less than half of the discrepancy, and the remainder lacks a known reason. That table gives V, J and clone size, and the DNA gave D and trimming. This sample gives approximately 140,000 clones in total; 89% of them show up just once. The ten largest clones add up to more than 2.5% of the sample.

General findings and caveats noted by the study authors: Participants were mostly white British and included more females than males, and it was suggested by the authors that clonal diversity may have been underestimated. Because no day 14 peak-response samples were available, the repertoires could be characterized only after the peak T cell response. The 56-69-year group was small, and its depth increase did not reach significance, likely because of low power. Reportedly, almost half of the unique spike-specific TCRs recognized epitopes lying outside the regions that are mutated in the B.1.351 and B.1.1.7 variants. The whole spike protein was spanned by vaccine-associated CD4 TCRs, and dominant responses were seen in regions 160-218 and 743-854. Conclusions about previously exposed vaccinees are limited, since just a handful of AZD1222 recipients were seropositive for SARS-CoV-2 at baseline. After two AZD1222 doses, both the breadth and the depth of spike-specific TCRs were significantly higher than at day 0 and than in MenACWY recipients.

The junction shows trimming of 4 bases on V and 2 bases on J, and the gene matches do not reach 2 bases of it. The germline V gene (reference sequence) provides CDR1 LNHDA and CDR2 SQIVND. The CDR3 contains 15 residues, cysteine and phenylalanine counted. CDR3 DNA is the only sequence kept; it has 45 bases, read in frame from the first base. Details on this clone: The target of this receptor is not known. Within one base of it there is no much larger clone, and no base qualities were kept.

This specimen's time point label, per the study, means: baseline before first vaccination. Samples from vaccinated people were obtained from the UK trials COV001 and COV002, which included a single-blind randomized controlled phase 2/3 trial of AZD1222 (ChAdOx1 nCoV-19) in healthy adults. For TCRbeta chain sequencing, PBMC samples from trial participants were taken at day 0 and at day 28 after the second dose. This TCR derives from an adult in good health. The V gene is TRBV19 and the J gene is TRBJ2-1, with 10 bases in between that match TRBD1. The starting material was peripheral blood, obtained on day 0 of AZD1222 vaccination. DNA sequence: TGTGCCAGTAGTACTGGACAGGGGGCCTACAATGAGCAGTTCTTC. Translation gives CASSTGQGAYNEQFF. Here the CDR3 is joined to the reference TRBV19 and TRBJ2-1 genes, and the full variable domain is: DGGITQSPKYLFRKEGQNVTLSCEQNLNHDAMYWYRQDPGQGLRLIYYSQIVNDFQKGDIAEGYSVSREKKESFPLTVTSAQKNPTAFYLCASSTGQGAYNEQFFGPGTRLTVL.